This T cell receptor beta chain is from a study of T cells after posttransplantation cyclophosphamide. The data were produced by immunoSEQ multiplex PCR, yet TCRdb's version contains in-frame clones alone and is incomplete. The data contain approximately 56,000 clones, roughly 94% of them singletons. This clone was counted a few times. Germline CDR1 reads ENHRY; CDR2 reads SYGVKD. Trimming left V 1 base short and J 2 bases short, with 12 bases between. The CDR3 spans 15 residues. The sequencing input was PBMCs. V is TRBV10-3 and J is TRBJ2-7; D possibly corresponds to TRBD2 (7 bases). This TCR derives from a woman aged 25 to 39 in good health and a related stem cell transplant donor. CDR3 loop: CAISEWEGGAYEQYF. CDR3 sequence (DNA): TGTGCCATCAGTGAGTGGGAGGGGGGGGCCTACGAGCAGTACTTC.